Listed here are 4 T cell receptor beta chains from one sample, sequenced in a study of T cell repertoires in cytomegalovirus infection. No antigen has been identified for these receptors. TCRdb re-analysed the reads in MiXCR, keeping a single row per CDR3 protein. The repertoire holds approximately 25,000 distinct CDR3 sequences, over 15% seen once, with roughly 80% in the top ten. The source was CD8+ T cells from cultured PBMCs, collected from culture after CMV antigen stimulation. All receptors come from a human donor in good health (CMV status not recorded). Some clones in this sample may be carry-over from other donors' samples.

A few counts support this clonotype. The V and J genes are TRBV12-5 and TRBJ1-1; 7 nucleotides match TRBD1. CDR1 LGHNT and CDR2 FRNRAP come from the germline V gene. The CDR3 totals 17 residues. V lost 2 bases to trimming and J lost 0 bases; unmatched junction nucleotides: 9. CDR3 bases: TGTGCTAGTGGTTTGACACCAACAGGGGCCCTGAACACTGAAGCTTTCTTT. It yields the protein CASGLTPTGALNTEAFF.

The chain recombines TRBV7-8 with TRBJ1-1; 9 bases are a match to TRBD1. This CDR3 has 17 residues. Germline V gene lookup returns CDR1 SGHVS and CDR2 FQNEAQ. V shed 0 bases and J 3 bases; nucleotides not matched to a gene: 8. The CDR3 nucleotides read TGTGCCAGCAGCTTAGCGCCCTTGGGACAGGGTTACACTGAAGCTTTCTTT. Translated: CASSLAPLGQGYTEAFF.

This clonotype was seen a few times. This sequence may be a read error, since a much larger clone differs from it by one base. This chain links TRBV27 with TRBJ2-3; weak D call: TRBD2 (5 bases). Looked up from germline, CDR1 is MNHEY and CDR2 is SMNVEV (reference sequence). Trimming removed 5 bases at V and 0 bases at J, with 15 bases between. The CDR3 sequence is 16 residues long. The CDR3 bases are TGTGCCAGCAGTGTCCTGAATAGCGAGAGCACAGATACGCAGTATTTT. Translation gives CASSVLNSESTDTQYF.

This clonotype appeared a few times. The V and J genes are TRBV7-9 and TRBJ1-2, with D unresolved. This CDR3 has 14 residues. Per germline, CDR1 SEHNR and CDR2 FQNEAQ (reference sequence). V dropped 2 bases and J dropped 2 bases, with 9 bases sitting between them. CDR3 amino acids: CASSLQRLNYGYTF. In DNA form, the CDR3 reads TGTGCCAGCAGCTTACAGAGACTGAACTATGGCTACACCTTC.